This T cell receptor beta chain was captured in a study of siplizumab effects on memory and regulatory T cells. V lost 10 bases and J lost 6, with 12 bases in between. The germline gives CDR1 ENHRY, CDR2 SYGVKD. This CDR3 contains 11 residues. Only one count was recorded for this clone. Some clones are missing from TCRdb's copy, which holds only in-frame ones; the method was immunoSEQ multiplex PCR. This sample has over 100,000 clones, with under 95% found just once. The clonotype originates from a human donor in good health. This chain joins TRBV10-3 and TRBJ1-1; no reliable D call. What was sequenced was Tregs sorted from blood. CDR3 sequence (DNA): TGTGCCACACGGGCGCGTTCTGAAGCTTTCTTT. Protein sequence: CATRARSEAFF.